Given below is one T cell receptor (beta chain) in context. The CDR3 covers 20 residues. Losses at the gene ends were 2 bases for V and 6 bases for J; bases not matched to a gene: 13. Per germline, CDR1 LGHDT and CDR2 YNNKEL (reference sequence). The data originate from a study of blood T cell repertoires in COVID-19. Across the study: Sites in the United States, Italy and Spain provided acute and convalescent COVID-19 samples. PBMCs, B-cell-depleted T cells, or T cells provided the cDNA or gDNA that made up the material.

In the source study's methods: Amplifying reference gene primers gave estimates of nucleated cell counts. The protocol was immunoSEQ multiplex PCR, while the TCRdb copy is restricted to in-frame clones and leaves out a portion. V and J calls and clone size are those listed in that table; D and trimming were worked out from the DNA. The repertoire holds 85,000 to 130,000 clones, with about 90% as singletons. The sequenced sample consisted of peripheral blood. This clonotype was obtained from a man in his fifties with acute or convalescent COVID-19. This chain uses TRBV3-1 (or the pseudogene TRBV3-2) with TRBJ2-1, with 16 bases identical to TRBD2. The CDR3 loop reads CASSQTYAGTSGRGGNEQFF. The CDR3 DNA reads TGTGCCAGCAGCCAAACCTACGCCGGGACTAGCGGGAGGGGGGGCAATGAGCAGTTCTTC.